This T cell receptor (beta chain) stems from a study of T-cell memory formation after mild COVID-19. Findings and caveats of the study: Day 15 to 85 contracting clones showed balanced CD4/CD8; day 15 to 37 expanders favored CD4+. Of the contracting clones, CD4+ ones lay mainly in CM and EM, and CD8+ ones in EMRA.

TCRdb re-analysed the 5' RACE reads in MiXCR, keeping a single row per CDR3 protein. The data contain more than 55,000 distinct CDR3 sequences, around 9.5% of them singletons. Trimming cost V 5 bases and J 4 bases, with 13 bases left between them. The CDR3 sequence is 14 residues long. Germline V gene lookup returns CDR1 SGHAT and CDR2 FQNNGV. This clonotype was recorded many times. As yet, its antigen is unknown. Sequences were obtained from PBMCs or a T cell subset sorted from them (not recorded which). The V call is TRBV11-2, the J call TRBJ2-3, with D maybe TRBD1 (6 bases). The TCR sequence derives from a man aged 18 to 30 who had mild COVID-19 (a few samples of this study predate the infection). Cell type and time point are not known. CDR3 sequence: CASSPWTEADTQYF. The CDR3 coding sequence is TGTGCCAGCAGCCCGTGGACAGAGGCAGATACGCAGTATTTT.